This T cell receptor (beta chain) originates from a study of cytomegalovirus exposure and HLA in healthy donors. Researchers ran the PCR with 60 Vbeta and 13 Jbeta primers. Produced via immunoSEQ multiplex PCR; TCRdb's table is partial and in-frame only. Of 100,000 to 150,000 clones in the sample, just over 70% were seen once. V lost 0 bases and J 4 bases, leaving 7 bases between the germline ends. Per the germline V gene, CDR1 is SGHKS and CDR2 is YYEKEE (reference sequence). This CDR3 has 13 residues. Sequenced input: PBMCs. This clonotype was obtained from a woman aged 55-70 years in good health and CMV-seropositive. This chain connects TRBV5-5 to TRBJ1-1; D unclear. The DNA of the CDR3 is TGTGCCAGCAGCTTGGGGGAGACCACTGAAGCTTTCTTT. It encodes CASSLGETTEAFF.